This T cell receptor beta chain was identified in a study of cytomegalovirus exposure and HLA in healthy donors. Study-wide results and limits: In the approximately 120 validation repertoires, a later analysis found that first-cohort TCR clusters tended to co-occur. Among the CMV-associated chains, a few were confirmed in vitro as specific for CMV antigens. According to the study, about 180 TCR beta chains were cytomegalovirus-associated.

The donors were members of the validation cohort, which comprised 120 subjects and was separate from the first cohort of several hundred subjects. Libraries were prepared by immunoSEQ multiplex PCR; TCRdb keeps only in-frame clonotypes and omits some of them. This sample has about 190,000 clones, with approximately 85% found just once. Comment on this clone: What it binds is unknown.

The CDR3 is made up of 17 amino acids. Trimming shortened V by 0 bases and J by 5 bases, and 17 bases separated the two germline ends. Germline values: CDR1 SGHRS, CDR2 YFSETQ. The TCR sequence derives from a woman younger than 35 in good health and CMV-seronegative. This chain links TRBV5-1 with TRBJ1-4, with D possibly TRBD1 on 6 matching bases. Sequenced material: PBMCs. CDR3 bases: TGCGCCAGCAGCTTGGTCGCAGGGGCGCGTGGAAATGAAAAACTGTTTTTT. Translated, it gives CASSLVAGARGNEKLFF.